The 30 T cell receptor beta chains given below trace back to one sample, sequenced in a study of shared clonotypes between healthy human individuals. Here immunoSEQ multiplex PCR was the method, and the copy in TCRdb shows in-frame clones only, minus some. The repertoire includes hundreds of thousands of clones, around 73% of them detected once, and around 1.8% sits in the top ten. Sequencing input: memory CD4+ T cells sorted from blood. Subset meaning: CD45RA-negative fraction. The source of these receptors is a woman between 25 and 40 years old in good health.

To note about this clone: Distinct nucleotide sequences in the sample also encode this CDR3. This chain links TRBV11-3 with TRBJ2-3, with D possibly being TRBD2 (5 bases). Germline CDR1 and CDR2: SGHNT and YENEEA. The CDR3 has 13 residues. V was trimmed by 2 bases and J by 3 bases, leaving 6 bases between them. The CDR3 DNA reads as TGTGCCAGCAGCTTATCGGGAACAGATACGCAGTATTTT. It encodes CASSLSGTDTQYF.

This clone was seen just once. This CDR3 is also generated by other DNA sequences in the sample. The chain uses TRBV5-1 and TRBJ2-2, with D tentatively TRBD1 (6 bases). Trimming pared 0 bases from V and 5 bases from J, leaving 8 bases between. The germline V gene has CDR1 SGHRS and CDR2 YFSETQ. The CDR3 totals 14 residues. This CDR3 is CASSLGQATGELFF. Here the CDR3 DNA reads TGCGCCAGCAGCTTGGGACAGGCGACCGGGGAGCTGTTTTTT.

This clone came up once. The CDR3 here is CASKAGQGLYEQYF. The CDR3 nucleotides read TGTGCCAGCAAGGCCGGGCAGGGCCTCTACGAGCAGTACTTC. The rearrangement links TRBV6-5 to TRBJ2-7; TRBD1 is a possible D gene (5 bases). Germline CDR1 reads MNHEY; CDR2 reads SVGAGI. The germline V and J ends were trimmed by 7 bases and 3 bases, with 16 bases remaining between them. The CDR3 extends over 14 amino acids.

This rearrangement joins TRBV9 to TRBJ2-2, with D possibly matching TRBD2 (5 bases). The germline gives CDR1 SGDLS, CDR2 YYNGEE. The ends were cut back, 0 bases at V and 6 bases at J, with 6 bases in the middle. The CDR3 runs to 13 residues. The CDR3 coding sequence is TGTGCCAGCAGCGTAGCGGGGTCCGGGGAGCTGTTTTTT. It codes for CASSVAGSGELFF.

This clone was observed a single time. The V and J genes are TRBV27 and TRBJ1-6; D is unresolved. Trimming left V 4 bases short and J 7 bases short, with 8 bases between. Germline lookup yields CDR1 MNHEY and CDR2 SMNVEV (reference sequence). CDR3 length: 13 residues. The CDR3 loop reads CASSYARNSPLHF. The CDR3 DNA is TGTGCCAGCAGTTACGCTAGGAATTCACCCCTCCACTTT.

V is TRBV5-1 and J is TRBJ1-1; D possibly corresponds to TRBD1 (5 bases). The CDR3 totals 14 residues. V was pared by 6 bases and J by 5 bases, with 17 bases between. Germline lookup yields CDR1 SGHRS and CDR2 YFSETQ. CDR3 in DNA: TGCGCCAGCACCCCCTTGGGGGGAGGAACTGAAGCTTTCTTT. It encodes CASTPLGGGTEAFF.

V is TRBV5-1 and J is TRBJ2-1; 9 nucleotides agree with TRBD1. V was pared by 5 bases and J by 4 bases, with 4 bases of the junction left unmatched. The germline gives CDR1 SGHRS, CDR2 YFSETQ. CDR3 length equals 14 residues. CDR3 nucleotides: TGCGCCAGCAGTAACGGACAGGGGTACAATGAGCAGTTCTTC. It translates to CASSNGQGYNEQFF.

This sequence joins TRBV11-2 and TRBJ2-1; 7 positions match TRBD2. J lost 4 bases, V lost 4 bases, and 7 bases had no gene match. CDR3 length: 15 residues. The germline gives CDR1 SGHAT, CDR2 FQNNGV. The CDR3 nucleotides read TGTGCCAGCAGCTCCCGGACTAGAGGGTACAATGAGCAGTTCTTC. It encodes CASSSRTRGYNEQFF.

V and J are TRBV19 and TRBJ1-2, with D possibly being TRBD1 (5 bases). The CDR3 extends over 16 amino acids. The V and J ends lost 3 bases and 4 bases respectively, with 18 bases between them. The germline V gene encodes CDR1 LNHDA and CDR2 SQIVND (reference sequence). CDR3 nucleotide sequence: TGTGCCAGTAGTATCCATCTTGGGTCAGGGATCTATGGCTACACCTTC. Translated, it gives CASSIHLGSGIYGYTF.

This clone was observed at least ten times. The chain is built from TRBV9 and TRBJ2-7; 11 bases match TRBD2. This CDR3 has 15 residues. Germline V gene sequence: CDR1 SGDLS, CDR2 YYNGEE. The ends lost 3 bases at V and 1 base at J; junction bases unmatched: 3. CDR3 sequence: CASSAGLAASYEQYF. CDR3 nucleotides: TGTGCCAGCAGCGCGGGACTAGCGGCATCCTACGAGCAGTACTTC.

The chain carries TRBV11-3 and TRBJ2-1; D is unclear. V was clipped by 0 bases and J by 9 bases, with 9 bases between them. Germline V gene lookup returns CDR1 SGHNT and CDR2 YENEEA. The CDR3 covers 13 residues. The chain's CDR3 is CASSLDPSGEQFF. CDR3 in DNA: TGTGCCAGCAGCTTAGATCCCTCGGGTGAGCAGTTCTTC.

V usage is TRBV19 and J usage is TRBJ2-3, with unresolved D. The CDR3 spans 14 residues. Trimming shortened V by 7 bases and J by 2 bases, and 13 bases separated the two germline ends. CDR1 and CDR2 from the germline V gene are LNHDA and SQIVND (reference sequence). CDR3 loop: CASTISRHTDTQYF. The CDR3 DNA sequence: TGTGCCAGTACGATTAGCCGTCACACAGATACGCAGTATTTT.

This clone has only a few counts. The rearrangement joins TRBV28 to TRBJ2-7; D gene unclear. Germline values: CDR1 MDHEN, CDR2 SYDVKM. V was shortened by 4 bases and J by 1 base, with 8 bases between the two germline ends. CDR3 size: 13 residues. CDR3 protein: CASSWASSYEQYF. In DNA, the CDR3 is TGTGCCAGCAGTTGGGCCTCATCCTACGAGCAGTACTTC. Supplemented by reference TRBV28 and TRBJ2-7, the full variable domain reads DVKVTQSSRYLVKRTGEKVFLECVQDMDHENMFWYRQDPGLGLRLIYFSYDVKMKEKGDIPEGYSVSREKKERFSLILESASTNQTSMYLCASSWASSYEQYFGPGTRLTVT.

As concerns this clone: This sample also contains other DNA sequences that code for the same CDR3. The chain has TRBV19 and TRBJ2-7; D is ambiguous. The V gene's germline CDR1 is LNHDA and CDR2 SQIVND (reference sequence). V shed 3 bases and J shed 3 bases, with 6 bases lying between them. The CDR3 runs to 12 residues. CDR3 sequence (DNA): TGTGCCAGTAGTATCGTGGGCTACGAGCAGTACTTC. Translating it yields CASSIVGYEQYF.

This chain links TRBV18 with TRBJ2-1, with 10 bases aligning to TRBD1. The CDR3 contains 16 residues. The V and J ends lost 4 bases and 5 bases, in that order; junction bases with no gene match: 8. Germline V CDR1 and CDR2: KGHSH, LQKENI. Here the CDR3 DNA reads TGTGCCAGCTCACTACTGGGACAGGGGAGGCACAATGAGCAGTTCTTC. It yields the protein CASSLLGQGRHNEQFF. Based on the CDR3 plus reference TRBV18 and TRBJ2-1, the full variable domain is NAGVMQNPRHLVRRRGQEARLRCSPMKGHSHVYWYRQLPEEGLKFMVYLQKENIIDESGMPKERFSAEFPKEGPSILRIQQVVRGDSAAYFCASSLLGQGRHNEQFFGPGTRLTVL.

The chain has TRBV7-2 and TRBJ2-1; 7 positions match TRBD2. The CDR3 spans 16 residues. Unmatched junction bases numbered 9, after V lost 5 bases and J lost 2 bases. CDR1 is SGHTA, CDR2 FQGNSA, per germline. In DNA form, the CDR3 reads TGTGCCAGCAGCCCCCGAGCGGGGACGCCCTACAATGAGCAGTTCTTC. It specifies CASSPRAGTPYNEQFF.

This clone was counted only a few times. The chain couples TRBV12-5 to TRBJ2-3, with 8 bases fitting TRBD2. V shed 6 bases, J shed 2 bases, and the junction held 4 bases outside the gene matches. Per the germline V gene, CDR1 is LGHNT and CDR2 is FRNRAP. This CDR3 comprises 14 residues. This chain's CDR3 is CASGWREVTDTQYF. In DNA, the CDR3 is TGTGCTAGTGGATGGCGGGAGGTCACAGATACGCAGTATTTT.

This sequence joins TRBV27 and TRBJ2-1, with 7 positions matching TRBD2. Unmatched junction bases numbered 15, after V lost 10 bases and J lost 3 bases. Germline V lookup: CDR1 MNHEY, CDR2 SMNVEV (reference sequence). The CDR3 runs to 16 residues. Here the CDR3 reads CATRWSREGLYNEQFF. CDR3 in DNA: TGTGCCACCCGTTGGAGCAGGGAGGGCCTCTACAATGAGCAGTTCTTC.

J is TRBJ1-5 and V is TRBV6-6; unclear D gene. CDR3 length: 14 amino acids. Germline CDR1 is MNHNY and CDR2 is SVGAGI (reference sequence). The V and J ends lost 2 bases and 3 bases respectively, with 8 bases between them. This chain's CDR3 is CASSYQTVNQPQHF. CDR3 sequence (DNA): TGTGCCAGCAGTTACCAGACGGTCAATCAGCCCCAGCATTTT.

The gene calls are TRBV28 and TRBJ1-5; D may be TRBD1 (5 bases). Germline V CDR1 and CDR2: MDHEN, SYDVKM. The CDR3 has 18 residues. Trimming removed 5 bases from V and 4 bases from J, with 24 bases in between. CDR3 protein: CASSLLLGRGFRNQPQHF. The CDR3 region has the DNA TGTGCCAGCAGTCTCTTATTGGGACGGGGTTTTAGGAATCAGCCCCAGCATTTT.

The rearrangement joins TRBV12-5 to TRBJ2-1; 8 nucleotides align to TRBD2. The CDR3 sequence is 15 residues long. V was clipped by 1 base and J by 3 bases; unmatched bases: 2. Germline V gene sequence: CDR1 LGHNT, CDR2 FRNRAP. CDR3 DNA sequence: TGTGCTAGTGGTTTGGGGACTAGCCGCTACAATGAGCAGTTCTTC. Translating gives CASGLGTSRYNEQFF.

CDR3 loop: CASSWKVASDTQYF. In nucleotides, the CDR3 is TGTGCCAGCAGTTGGAAGGTAGCCTCAGATACGCAGTATTTT. The chain carries TRBV25-1 and TRBJ2-3, with unresolved D. This CDR3 is 14 amino acids long. Per the germline V gene, CDR1 is MGHDK and CDR2 is SYGVNS. Trimming removed 5 bases at V and 4 bases at J, with 13 bases between.

The CDR3: CASSARSNTKNIQYF. DNA for the CDR3: TGTGCCAGCAGCGCCCGATCCAATACCAAAAACATTCAGTACTTC. The J gene is TRBJ2-4, the V gene TRBV9; D remains ambiguous. With 3 bases removed from V and 2 bases from J, the gap between germline ends came to 12 bases. This CDR3 region has 15 residues. Germline CDR1 and CDR2: SGDLS and YYNGEE.

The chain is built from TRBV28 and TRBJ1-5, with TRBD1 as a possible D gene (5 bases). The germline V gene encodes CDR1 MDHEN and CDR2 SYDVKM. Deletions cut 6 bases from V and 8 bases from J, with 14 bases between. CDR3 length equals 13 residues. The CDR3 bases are TGTGCCAGCAGCCTTACAGGTCAGAAGCCCCAGCATTTT. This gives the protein CASSLTGQKPQHF.

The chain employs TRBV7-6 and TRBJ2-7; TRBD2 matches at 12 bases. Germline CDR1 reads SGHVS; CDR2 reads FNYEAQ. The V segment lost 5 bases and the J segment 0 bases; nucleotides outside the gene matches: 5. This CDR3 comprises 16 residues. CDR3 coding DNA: TGTGCCAGCAGCCCAAGGACTAGCGGGATCTCCTACGAGCAGTACTTC. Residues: CASSPRTSGISYEQYF. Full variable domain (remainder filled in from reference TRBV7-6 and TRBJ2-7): GAGVSQSPRYKVTKRGQDVALRCDPISGHVSLYWYRQALGQGPEFLTYFNYEAQQDKSGLPNDRFSAERPEGSISTLTIQRTEQRDSAMYRCASSPRTSGISYEQYFGPGTRLTVT.

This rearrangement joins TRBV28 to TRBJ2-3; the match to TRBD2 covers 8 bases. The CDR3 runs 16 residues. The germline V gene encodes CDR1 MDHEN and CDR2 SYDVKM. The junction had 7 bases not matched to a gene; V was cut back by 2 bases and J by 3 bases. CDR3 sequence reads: CASSLSGSGRTDTQYF. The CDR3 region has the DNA TGTGCCAGCAGTTTAAGCGGAAGCGGGAGAACAGATACGCAGTATTTT.

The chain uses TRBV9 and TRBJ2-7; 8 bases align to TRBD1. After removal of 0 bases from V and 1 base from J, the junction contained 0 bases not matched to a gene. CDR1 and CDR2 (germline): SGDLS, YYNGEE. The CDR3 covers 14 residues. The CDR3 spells CASSVDRGSYEQYF. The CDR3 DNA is TGTGCCAGCAGCGTAGACAGGGGGTCCTACGAGCAGTACTTC.

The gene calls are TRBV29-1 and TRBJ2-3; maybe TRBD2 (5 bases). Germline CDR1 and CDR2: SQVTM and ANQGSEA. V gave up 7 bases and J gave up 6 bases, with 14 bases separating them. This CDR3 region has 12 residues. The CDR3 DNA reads TGCAGCGACTCGACTACACGCGATACGCAGTATTTT. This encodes CSDSTTRDTQYF.

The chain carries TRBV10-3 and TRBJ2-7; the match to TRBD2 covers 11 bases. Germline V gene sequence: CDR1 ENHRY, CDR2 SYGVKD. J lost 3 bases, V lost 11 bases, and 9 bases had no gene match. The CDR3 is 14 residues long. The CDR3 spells CAATGTSGNYEQYF. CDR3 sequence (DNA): TGTGCCGCCACCGGGACTAGCGGTAACTACGAGCAGTACTTC.

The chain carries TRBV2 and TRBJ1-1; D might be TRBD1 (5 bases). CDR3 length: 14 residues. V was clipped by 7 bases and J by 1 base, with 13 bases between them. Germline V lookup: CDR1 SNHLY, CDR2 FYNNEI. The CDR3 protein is CASITQGRNTEAFF. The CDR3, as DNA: TGTGCCAGCATTACGCAGGGCCGGAACACTGAAGCTTTCTTT.